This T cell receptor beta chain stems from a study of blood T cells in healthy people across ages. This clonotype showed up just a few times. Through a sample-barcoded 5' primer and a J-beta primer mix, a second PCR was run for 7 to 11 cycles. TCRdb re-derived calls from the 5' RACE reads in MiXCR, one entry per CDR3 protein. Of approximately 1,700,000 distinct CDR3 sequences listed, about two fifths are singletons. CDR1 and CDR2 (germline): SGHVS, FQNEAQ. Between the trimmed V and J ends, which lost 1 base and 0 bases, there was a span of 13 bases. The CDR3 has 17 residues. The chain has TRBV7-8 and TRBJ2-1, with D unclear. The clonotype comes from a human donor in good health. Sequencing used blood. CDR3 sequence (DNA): TGTGCCAGCAGCTTAGTAGGTCCCTACTTCTCCTACAATGAGCAGTTCTTC. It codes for CASSLVGPYFSYNEQFF.